The 3 T cell receptor beta chains below all came from one sample that was sequenced in a study of response to subunit inactivated influenza vaccine. One entry per CDR3 protein results from TCRdb running MiXCR on the RT-PCR reads. In the table there are 600,000 to 850,000 distinct CDR3 sequences, approximately 15% of which are singletons. Sequencing used PBMCs from blood, obtained approximately 15 days before vaccination. Receptor source: a man aged 45-60 years who received an inactivated influenza vaccine.

The chain employs TRBV28 and TRBJ2-7; 12 positions agree with TRBD2. V gave up 4 bases and J gave up 2 bases; unmatched junction bases: 6. The CDR3 is made up of 16 amino acids. Germline V gene sequence: CDR1 MDHEN, CDR2 SYDVKM. The DNA for the CDR3 is TGTGCCAGCAGTTCCCCTCGACTAGCGGGAGCCTACGAGCAGTACTTC. This codes for CASSSPRLAGAYEQYF.

This chain uses TRBV18 with TRBJ1-1; a possible D gene is TRBD1 (6 bases). Germline CDR1 is KGHSH and CDR2 is LQKENI. V was cut by 0 bases and J by 1 base, with 12 bases left in between. The CDR3 totals 16 residues. The CDR3 bases are TGTGCCAGCTCACCACCCGCGACAGGTGGGAACACTGAAGCTTTCTTT. This encodes CASSPPATGGNTEAFF.

V and J are TRBV20-1 and TRBJ1-2; D possibly corresponds to TRBD1 (6 bases). Between the trimmed V and J ends, which lost 3 bases and 2 bases, there was a span of 19 bases. The CDR3 runs 16 residues. The germline CDR1 and CDR2 sequences are DFQATT and SNEGSKA (reference sequence). DNA of the CDR3: TGCAGTGCTAGGGGAACACCGGGACACCTAAACTATGGCTACACCTTC. Protein sequence: CSARGTPGHLNYGYTF.